These 10 T cell receptor beta chains were all obtained from the same sample, sequenced in a study of human T cells and chemical hapten exposure. Time point of the sample: pre-sensitization, week 0. The treatment: therapeutic diphenylcyclopropenone sensitization with weekly scalp DPC. MiXCR was run by TCRdb on the RACE reads, yielding one entry per CDR3 protein. The sample carries fewer than 300,000 distinct CDR3 sequences, 7.5% to 8% recorded once. The specimen was whole blood, collected in connection with sensitization to the hapten diphenylcyclopropenone (DPC). These receptors all stem from a man aged 18 to 30 with alopecia areata. Some clones in this sample may be carry-over from other donors' samples.

This clonotype was detected ten times or more. The J gene is TRBJ2-3, the V gene TRBV28; 7 nucleotides agree with TRBD1. The germline V gene encodes CDR1 MDHEN and CDR2 SYDVKM. The junction had 14 bases not matched to a gene; V was cut back by 5 bases and J by 3 bases. This CDR3 comprises 17 residues. The CDR3 protein is CASSLPPDRVWTDTQYF. The CDR3 DNA sequence: TGTGCCAGCAGTCTGCCCCCCGACAGGGTTTGGACAGATACGCAGTATTTT.

This clonotype occurred a few times. The chain is built from TRBV25-1 and TRBJ1-6; perhaps TRBD1 as D (6 bases). This CDR3 spans 17 amino acids. V lost 3 bases and J 2 bases, leaving 14 bases between the germline ends. Germline lookup yields CDR1 MGHDK and CDR2 SYGVNS. Here the CDR3 reads CASSDPKQGAYNSPLHF. CDR3 DNA: TGTGCCAGCAGTGATCCCAAACAGGGTGCCTATAATTCACCCCTCCACTTT.

This clonotype was observed a handful of times. This chain connects TRBV11-2 to TRBJ2-1; D is perhaps TRBD2 (6 bases). CDR3 length equals 17 residues. Between the trimmed V and J ends, which lost 5 bases and 5 bases, there was a span of 22 bases. Germline CDR1 SGHAT, CDR2 FQNNGV. The CDR3 nucleotides are TGTGCCAGCAGCCACCCCGGTGAAAGCGGGCGGAACAATGAGCAGTTCTTC. It codes for CASSHPGESGRNNEQFF.

Ten or more counts support this clonotype. The chain carries TRBV7-9 and TRBJ2-3; no reliable D call. Trimming removed 1 base at V and 0 bases at J, with 8 bases between. The CDR3 length is 15 residues. From germline, CDR1 is SEHNR and CDR2 FQNEAQ (reference sequence). The chain's CDR3 is CASSLGALSTDTQYF. The DNA for the CDR3 is TGTGCCAGCAGCTTAGGGGCCTTGAGCACAGATACGCAGTATTTT.

The chain uses TRBV28 and TRBJ1-6; D is ambiguous. Germline V CDR1 and CDR2: MDHEN, SYDVKM. Trimming pared 7 bases from V and 5 bases from J, leaving 6 bases between. This CDR3 spans 12 amino acids. The CDR3 sequence: CASTRDNSPLHF. The DNA of the CDR3 is TGTGCCAGCACCCGGGATAATTCACCCCTCCACTTT.

This chain connects TRBV4-1 to TRBJ1-5, with TRBD1 matching over 8 bases. Germline V CDR1 and CDR2: MGHRA, YSYEKL. V shed 2 bases, J shed 1 base, and the junction held 7 bases outside the gene matches. CDR3 length: 17 residues. The CDR3 sequence: CASSQPDRGRSNQPQHF. Here the CDR3 DNA reads TGCGCCAGCAGCCAACCCGACAGGGGTCGGAGCAATCAGCCCCAGCATTTT.

V usage is TRBV6-5 and J usage is TRBJ2-3; D is uncertain. V lost 9 bases to trimming and J lost 1 base, with 17 bases between them. The CDR3 is made up of 15 amino acids. CDR1 is MNHEY, CDR2 SVGAGI, per germline. CDR3 amino acids: CASFAEFRRTDTQYF. Here the CDR3 DNA reads TGTGCCAGTTTCGCCGAATTCCGTCGCACAGATACGCAGTATTTT.

Many counts were recorded for this clonotype. This rearrangement joins TRBV5-1 to TRBJ1-1; 7 bases map to TRBD1. CDR1 and CDR2 from the germline V gene are SGHRS and YFSETQ. The CDR3 totals 14 residues. V gave up 4 bases and J gave up 9 bases; unmatched junction bases: 12. The chain's CDR3 is CASSPDRTEDQAFF. The CDR3 DNA reads TGCGCCAGCAGCCCGGACAGGACGGAGGACCAAGCTTTCTTT.

The rearrangement links TRBV11-3 to TRBJ2-2; D not resolved. This CDR3 contains 14 residues. V dropped 6 bases and J dropped 6 bases, with 14 bases sitting between them. Germline-derived CDR1 and CDR2 are SGHNT and YENEEA. DNA for the CDR3: TGTGCCAGCAGTCCATTTTCAGGCGCCGGGGAGCTGTTTTTT. Its translation is CASSPFSGAGELFF.

The chain recombines TRBV9 with TRBJ2-1; TRBD2 matches at 7 bases. Germline CDR1 and CDR2: SGDLS and YYNGEE. The CDR3 totals 17 residues. With 0 bases clipped from V and 0 bases from J, the junction kept 6 bases outside the gene matches. Here the CDR3 DNA reads TGTGCCAGCAGCGTAGGTAGCGGGCGAAGCTCCTACAATGAGCAGTTCTTC. As protein: CASSVGSGRSSYNEQFF.